Below are 20 T cell receptor beta chains sequenced from a single sample in a study of shared clonotypes between healthy human individuals. Only CD45RO-negative cells positively selected for CCR7 counted as naive CD8 cells, so terminally differentiated effector memory CD45RA+ cells were excluded. Sequencing used immunoSEQ multiplex PCR; TCRdb keeps in-frame clones, though not all of them. The data contain about 2 million clones, approximately 94% of them seen just once; the ten biggest clones take up approximately 1.2%. Sequences were obtained from naive CD8+ T cells sorted from blood. The receptor set was obtained from a man aged 18 to 30 in good health.

The gene calls are TRBV7-8 and TRBJ2-3; D is perhaps TRBD1 (7 bases). The CDR3 runs 16 residues. Germline V gene sequence: CDR1 SGHVS, CDR2 FQNEAQ. V lost 1 base and J lost 3, with 14 bases in between. CDR3 region: CASSLGSGGPTDTQYF. Here the CDR3 DNA reads TGTGCCAGCAGCTTAGGTTCAGGGGGGCCAACAGATACGCAGTATTTT.

This chain uses TRBV10-2 with TRBJ2-6; no clear D gene. This CDR3 has 17 residues. From germline, CDR1 is WSHSY and CDR2 SAAADI. Trimming took off 3 bases at V and 0 bases at J, with 12 bases between the two ends. The CDR3 is CASSDWIETSGANVLTF. In nucleotides, the CDR3 is TGCGCCAGCAGTGATTGGATAGAAACCTCTGGGGCCAACGTCCTGACTTTC.

The V and J genes are TRBV30 and TRBJ1-1, with a tentative D call TRBD1 (5 bases). V lost 2 bases and J lost 11, with 12 bases in between. The CDR3 contains 11 residues. From germline, CDR1 is GTSNPN and CDR2 SVGIG (reference sequence). CDR3 sequence: CAWSWGDIAFF. CDR3 bases: TGTGCCTGGAGTTGGGGGGATATTGCTTTCTTT. Full variable domain (missing parts from reference TRBV30 and TRBJ1-1): SQTIHQWPATLVQPVGSPLSLECTVEGTSNPNLYWYRQAAGRGLQLLFYSVGIGQISSEVPQNLSASRPQDRQFILSSKKLLLSDSGFYLCAWSWGDIAFFGQGTRLTVV.

CDR3 residues: CASSLSAGEGNEKLFF. The CDR3 DNA is TGTGCCAGCAGTTTATCTGCAGGGGAGGGTAATGAAAAACTGTTTTTT. V and J are TRBV27 and TRBJ1-4, with D perhaps TRBD1 (6 bases). The CDR3 sequence is 16 residues long. The ends were cut back, 0 bases at V and 4 bases at J, with 12 bases in the middle. Germline CDR1 and CDR2: MNHEY and SMNVEV (reference sequence).

The DNA for the CDR3 is TGTGCCAGCAGTGCGGGTCAGGGGACAGGTTTATGGGAGCAGTACTTC. Translating gives CASSAGQGTGLWEQYF. The chain recombines TRBV2 with TRBJ2-7; 8 positions agree with TRBD1. V lost 4 bases, J lost 7 bases, and 15 bases stayed unmatched. The CDR3 runs 16 residues. Germline V gives CDR1 SNHLY, CDR2 FYNNEI.

The chain combines TRBV7-8 with TRBJ2-7, with D hard to call. Trimming cost V 8 bases and J 3 bases, with 14 bases left between them. CDR3 length equals 13 residues. The V gene's germline CDR1 is SGHVS and CDR2 FQNEAQ. The CDR3 nucleotides read TGTGCCAGCCTGGGGTATCCTAACTACGAGCAGTACTTC. Protein: CASLGYPNYEQYF.

This sequence joins TRBV7-6 and TRBJ2-7, with D perhaps being TRBD1 or TRBD2 (5 bases each). This CDR3 is 15 amino acids long. V was shortened by 5 bases and J by 1 base, with 15 bases between the two germline ends. In germline, CDR1 is SGHVS, CDR2 FNYEAQ. The CDR3 reads CASSLKRDGSYEQYF. CDR3 nucleotide sequence: TGTGCCAGCAGCCTCAAAAGGGACGGATCCTACGAGCAGTACTTC.

This rearrangement joins TRBV2 to TRBJ2-5; the D is unclear. Germline CDR1 SNHLY, CDR2 FYNNEI. The CDR3 is 14 residues long. V lost 0 bases, J lost 2 bases, and 7 bases lay in between. The CDR3, as DNA: TGTGCCAGCAGTGAAGCCAGCAGTCAAGAGACCCAGTACTTC. Translating it yields CASSEASSQETQYF.

The J gene is TRBJ1-3, the V gene TRBV25-1, with D uncertain. The CDR3 is made up of 14 amino acids. Germline V gene sequence: CDR1 MGHDK, CDR2 SYGVNS. Trimming left V 5 bases short and J 0 bases short, with 8 bases between. The CDR3 reads CASSSSISGNTIYF. The CDR3 DNA is TGTGCCAGCAGTAGTTCTATCTCTGGAAACACCATATATTTT.

This chain connects TRBV4-3 to TRBJ1-5; D gene uncertain. The CDR3 is 13 residues long. The V and J ends lost 5 bases and 5 bases respectively, with 10 bases between them. CDR1 and CDR2 (germline): LGHNA, YSLEER. In nucleotides, the CDR3 is TGCGCCAGCAGCTATGCCCTTGATCAGCCCCAGCATTTT. This translates into CASSYALDQPQHF.

The chain carries TRBV10-1 and TRBJ2-3; either TRBD1 or TRBD2 may supply D (6 bases each). Germline CDR1 and CDR2: WNHNN and SYGVQD (reference sequence). Trimming stripped 5 bases from V and 7 bases from J, with 16 bases between. The CDR3 length is 14 residues. The CDR3 nucleotides read TGCGCCAGCAGTCCCGGGACACGGGGGTATACGCAGTATTTT. Protein product: CASSPGTRGYTQYF.

The chain recombines TRBV10-3 with TRBJ1-2; unclear D gene. The CDR3 is 15 amino acids. Trimming removed 0 bases at V and 7 bases at J, with 15 bases between. Germline V gene lookup returns CDR1 ENHRY and CDR2 SYGVKD. The CDR3 is CAISESGSGFLGYTF. CDR3 nucleotides: TGTGCCATCAGTGAGTCAGGGTCCGGGTTCCTTGGCTACACCTTC.

The chain carries TRBV10-3 and TRBJ2-1, with 12 nucleotides matching TRBD2. The trim removed 6 bases at V and 7 bases at J, leaving 7 bases unmatched. The length of the CDR3 is 15 residues. Germline-derived CDR1 and CDR2 are ENHRY and SYGVKD. The CDR3 region is CAISYLAGGLNEQFF. The CDR3 bases are TGTGCCATCAGCTATCTAGCGGGAGGGCTGAATGAGCAGTTCTTC.

This chain connects TRBV11-2 to TRBJ2-5; 8 bases are shared with TRBD2. The CDR3 is 14 amino acids. V shed 5 bases, J shed 4 bases, and the junction held 6 bases outside the gene matches. CDR1 and CDR2 from the germline V gene are SGHAT and FQNNGV. In DNA form, the CDR3 reads TGTGCCAGCAGCCCCCCGGGGGGGCGAGAGACCCAGTACTTC. Its translation is CASSPPGGRETQYF.

The chain combines TRBV28 with TRBJ1-5; tentatively, D is TRBD1 (5 bases). Per germline, CDR1 MDHEN and CDR2 SYDVKM. This CDR3 region has 16 residues. The V and J ends lost 2 bases and 6 bases respectively, with 17 bases between them. CDR3: CASSLTGAGFSQPQHF. CDR3 DNA sequence: TGTGCCAGCAGTTTAACAGGAGCCGGGTTCAGTCAGCCCCAGCATTTT.

This chain joins TRBV27 and TRBJ2-7, with 10 bases aligning to TRBD2. Germline V gives CDR1 MNHEY, CDR2 SMNVEV (reference sequence). V lost 0 bases, J lost 3 bases, and 8 bases stayed unmatched. The CDR3 is made up of 17 amino acids. This CDR3 reads CASSLSKASGRFYEQYF. The CDR3 DNA sequence: TGTGCCAGCAGTTTATCGAAGGCTAGCGGGAGATTCTACGAGCAGTACTTC.

As DNA, the CDR3 is TGTGCGTCGGGACTCTCCTCCTACGAGCAGTACTTC. Its translation: CASGLSSYEQYF. The chain is built from TRBV6-5 and TRBJ2-7; maybe TRBD2 (6 bases). In germline, CDR1 is MNHEY, CDR2 SVGAGI. The CDR3 has 12 residues.

The chain joins TRBV7-3 to TRBJ2-5; TRBD2 is a possible D gene (6 bases). Trimming removed 1 base from V and 5 bases from J, with 8 bases in between. This CDR3 is 13 amino acids long. CDR1 and CDR2 (germline): SGHTA, FQGTGA. CDR3 bases: TGTGCCAGCAGCTTAATAAGCGGGGAGACCCAGTACTTC. This encodes CASSLISGETQYF.

The chain links TRBV11-2 to TRBJ2-1, with a tentative D call TRBD2 (7 bases). Trimming removed 5 bases from V and 4 bases from J, with 24 bases in between. The germline gives CDR1 SGHAT, CDR2 FQNNGV. The CDR3 is 18 residues long. For the CDR3, the DNA is TGTGCCAGCAGCCTATCATTGGGGAGGGAGGGGGAGTACAATGAGCAGTTCTTC. It encodes CASSLSLGREGEYNEQFF. Full variable domain (missing parts from reference TRBV11-2 and TRBJ2-1): EAGVAQSPRYKIIEKRQSVAFWCNPISGHATLYWYQQILGQGPKLLIQFQNNGVVDDSQLPKDRFSAERLKGVDSTLKIQPAKLEDSAVYLCASSLSLGREGEYNEQFFGPGTRLTVL.

A single count supports this clone. This rearrangement joins TRBV2 to TRBJ1-4, with TRBD1 as a possible D gene (5 bases). From germline, CDR1 is SNHLY and CDR2 FYNNEI. The V gene lost 3 bases and the J gene lost 8 bases, with 16 bases spanning the gap. This CDR3 has 15 amino acids. This CDR3 is CASSDDQGLGEKLFF. DNA for the CDR3: TGTGCCAGCAGTGACGATCAGGGTCTCGGGGAAAAACTGTTTTTT.